The 17 T cell receptor beta chains reported below all come from one sample, sequenced in a study of T cell responses to AZD1222 COVID-19 vaccine. Profiled with immunoSEQ multiplex PCR; TCRdb holds only in-frame clones, not every one. Of 95,000 to 120,000 clones in the sample, approximately 89% were seen once. Source: peripheral blood, taken on day 0 of MenACWY control vaccination. Source of these receptors: an adult in good health.

The chain has TRBV24-1 and TRBJ2-7; D may be TRBD1 or TRBD2 (5 bases each). V dropped 8 bases and J dropped 3 bases, with 19 bases sitting between them. The CDR3 is made up of 15 amino acids. Germline loops: CDR1 KGHDR, CDR2 SFDVKD. The CDR3 loop is CATTGPETISYEQYF. CDR3 DNA: TGTGCCACCACGGGGCCCGAGACTATAAGCTACGAGCAGTACTTC.

This clone has only one observation. The chain recombines TRBV18 with TRBJ2-7; D uncertain. V lost 3 bases, J lost 5 bases, and 8 bases lay in between. The CDR3 extends over 12 amino acids. The germline V gene has CDR1 KGHSH and CDR2 LQKENI. This CDR3 reads CASSPRPDEQYF. CDR3 coding DNA: TGTGCCAGCTCACCCCGGCCCGACGAGCAGTACTTC.

In DNA form, the CDR3 reads TGTGCCAGCAGCCCCGGAGGGGTCTCCTACAATGAGCAGTTCTTC. Amino acid sequence: CASSPGGVSYNEQFF. This sequence joins TRBV7-2 and TRBJ2-1, with a tentative D call TRBD2 (6 bases). V dropped 5 bases and J dropped 0 bases, with 11 bases sitting between them. There are 15 residues in the CDR3. Germline V CDR1 and CDR2: SGHTA, FQGNSA.

The chain employs TRBV7-2 and TRBJ1-5, with D uncertain. The CDR3 is made up of 13 amino acids. Germline V gene lookup returns CDR1 SGHTA and CDR2 FQGNSA. Trimming stripped 5 bases from V and 2 bases from J, with 7 bases between. The CDR3 sequence: CASSPFGNQPQHF. The CDR3 DNA follows: TGTGCCAGCAGCCCGTTCGGCAATCAGCCCCAGCATTTT.

The chain has TRBV20-1 and TRBJ1-2; D is ambiguous. Germline V CDR1 and CDR2: DFQATT, SNEGSKA (reference sequence). The CDR3 length is 11 residues. Trimming stripped 5 bases from V and 3 bases from J, with 7 bases between. The CDR3 DNA reads TGCAGTGCTGGGCGGTACTATGGCTACACCTTC. Amino acid sequence: CSAGRYYGYTF.

This sequence joins TRBV4-2 and TRBJ2-1; 14 bases are shared with TRBD2. V gave up 4 bases and J gave up 6 bases; unmatched junction bases: 5. The CDR3 has 16 residues. Germline V gene lookup returns CDR1 LGHNA and CDR2 YNFKEQ. The DNA of the CDR3 is TGTGCCAGCAGCCCCGGGACTAGCGGGGGCCCCAATGAGCAGTTCTTC. Its translation is CASSPGTSGGPNEQFF.

The chain carries TRBV3-1 (or the pseudogene TRBV3-2) and TRBJ1-2; no reliable D call. The V end was cut by 2 bases, the J end by 4 bases, with 8 bases between. This CDR3 comprises 13 residues. In germline, CDR1 is LGHDT, CDR2 YNNKEL (reference sequence). The CDR3 DNA is TGTGCCAGCAGCCAATTTGGAGTCTATGGCTACACCTTC. Residues: CASSQFGVYGYTF.

This clone occurred once. The chain recombines TRBV14 with TRBJ2-1, with 10 bases that match TRBD2. With 2 bases clipped from V and 3 bases from J, the junction kept 1 base outside the gene matches. Germline CDR1 SGHDN, CDR2 FVKESK. This CDR3 has 15 residues. In DNA form, the CDR3 reads TGTGCCAGCAGCCAAATAGCGGGGGGCTACAATGAGCAGTTCTTC. Translated, it gives CASSQIAGGYNEQFF.

The chain uses TRBV11-3 and TRBJ2-5; D ambiguous. Trimming pared 6 bases from V and 3 bases from J, leaving 11 bases between. The V gene's germline CDR1 is SGHNT and CDR2 YENEEA. This CDR3 has 13 amino acids. CDR3 bases: TGTGCCAGCAGGTCGGCCCGAGAAGAGACCCAGTACTTC. It specifies CASRSAREETQYF.

In the case of this clone: This specimen includes other DNA sequences encoding the same CDR3. This chain connects TRBV10-1 to TRBJ2-7, with D unclear. The CDR3 extends over 12 amino acids. In germline, CDR1 is WNHNN, CDR2 SYGVQD (reference sequence). V was trimmed by 3 bases and J by 3 bases, leaving 6 bases between them. The CDR3 region is CASSELGYEQYF. In DNA, the CDR3 is TGCGCCAGCAGTGAACTGGGCTACGAGCAGTACTTC.

CDR3 in amino acids: CASSLVVQGTEAFF. The CDR3 DNA reads as TGTGCCAGCAGCTTAGTGGTCCAGGGGACTGAAGCTTTCTTT. The chain employs TRBV7-2 and TRBJ1-1, with a possible D match to TRBD1 (6 bases). Trimming left V 1 base short and J 5 bases short, with 11 bases between. Germline assignment: CDR1 SGHTA and CDR2 FQGNSA. This CDR3 spans 14 amino acids.

This chain links TRBV3-1 (or the pseudogene TRBV3-2) with TRBJ2-7; D may be TRBD1 or TRBD2 (5 bases each). The V and J ends lost 0 bases and 5 bases respectively, with 11 bases between them. The CDR3 contains 14 residues. Germline-derived CDR1 and CDR2 are LGHDT and YNNKEL (reference sequence). The CDR3 protein is CASSQDPRDHEQYF. The CDR3 DNA is TGTGCCAGCAGCCAAGATCCCAGGGACCACGAGCAGTACTTC.

The table lists this clone with a count of one. The J gene is TRBJ2-1, the V gene TRBV18; D unclear. This CDR3 region has 13 residues. V lost 0 bases and J 2 bases, leaving 2 bases between the germline ends. CDR1 and CDR2 from the germline V gene are KGHSH and LQKENI. The CDR3 sequence: CASSPPTYNEQFF. For the CDR3, the DNA is TGTGCCAGCTCACCACCGACCTACAATGAGCAGTTCTTC.

This clone was seen more than once but under ten times. V is TRBV6-2 or TRBV6-3 and J is TRBJ1-2, with D maybe TRBD1 (5 bases). The CDR3 loop spans 15 amino acids. Trimming took 0 bases from V and 8 from J, leaving 16 bases between them. Germline V CDR1 and CDR2: MNHEY, SVGEGT. The CDR3 region is CASSYSSGQGRGYTF. The CDR3 DNA reads as TGTGCCAGCAGTTACTCATCGGGGCAGGGCCGCGGCTACACCTTC.

This rearrangement joins TRBV4-1 to TRBJ1-2; D is uncertain. V shed 0 bases and J shed 5 bases, with 13 bases lying between them. There are 15 residues in the CDR3. Germline V lookup: CDR1 MGHRA, CDR2 YSYEKL. In DNA form, the CDR3 reads TGCGCCAGCAGCCAAGAAACACAGATCCTTTATGGCTACACCTTC. Its protein is CASSQETQILYGYTF.

The rearrangement uses TRBV3-1 (or the pseudogene TRBV3-2) and TRBJ1-5, with TRBD1 as a possible D gene (6 bases). The germline V gene has CDR1 LGHDT and CDR2 YNNKEL (reference sequence). The length of the CDR3 is 16 residues. Between the trimmed V and J ends, which lost 0 bases and 4 bases, there was a span of 13 bases. DNA for the CDR3: TGTGCCAGCAGCCAAGATGGTGGCCAGGGGAATCAGCCCCAGCATTTT. This translates into CASSQDGGQGNQPQHF.

The chain has TRBV5-4 and TRBJ2-7; D not resolved. Germline CDR1 and CDR2: SGHNT and YYREEE (reference sequence). The CDR3 runs 12 residues. With 7 bases removed from V and 5 bases from J, the gap between germline ends came to 13 bases. The CDR3 reads CASGPWAHEQYF. CDR3 in DNA: TGTGCCAGCGGGCCCTGGGCCCACGAGCAGTACTTC.